Listed here are 23 T cell receptor beta chains from one sample, sequenced in a study of blood T cell repertoires in COVID-19. Profiled with immunoSEQ multiplex PCR; TCRdb holds only in-frame clones, not every one. The table lists 150,000 to 200,000 clones, more than 65% of them singletons, with around 13% in the top ten. The sequencing input was peripheral blood. The receptor source for this set is a woman at least 80 years old with acute or convalescent COVID-19.

J is TRBJ1-2 and V is TRBV14; the D gene is possibly TRBD1 (5 bases). The CDR3 spans 13 residues. V gave up 0 bases and J gave up 4 bases, with 6 bases separating them. Germline V gene sequence: CDR1 SGHDN, CDR2 FVKESK. In DNA form, the CDR3 reads TGTGCCAGCAGCCAAGACAGGGCCTATGGCTACACCTTC. Protein product: CASSQDRAYGYTF.

This clone was observed a single time. This chain connects TRBV4-2 to TRBJ2-1, with 13 bases matching TRBD2. The CDR3 loop spans 16 amino acids. The V and J ends lost 8 bases and 4 bases, in that order; junction bases with no gene match: 8. Germline V gene lookup returns CDR1 LGHNA and CDR2 YNFKEQ. CDR3 in DNA: TGTGCCAGCCGCACTTTACTAGCGGGAGGGTACAATGAGCAGTTCTTC. Encoded protein: CASRTLLAGGYNEQFF.

The rearrangement uses TRBV6-2 or TRBV6-3 and TRBJ2-7; D possibly corresponds to TRBD2 (6 bases). CDR3 length equals 14 residues. The germline V and J ends were trimmed by 7 bases and 2 bases, with 15 bases remaining between them. Germline assignment: CDR1 MNHEY and CDR2 SVGEGT. In DNA form, the CDR3 reads TGTGCCAGCACCCCGACTAGGGGTCCCTACGAGCAGTACTTC. This codes for CASTPTRGPYEQYF.

This CDR3 is CASSQDEVRANQPQHF. The CDR3 DNA follows: TGCGCCAGCAGCCAAGACGAGGTGAGGGCCAATCAGCCCCAGCATTTT. The chain has TRBV4-1 and TRBJ1-5; D ambiguous. Germline V gene data show CDR1 as MGHRA and CDR2 as YSYEKL. Trimming removed 0 bases at V and 3 bases at J, with 12 bases between. The CDR3 length is 16 residues.

The V gene is TRBV15, the J gene TRBJ1-3, with TRBD1 as a possible D gene (5 bases). There are 15 residues in the CDR3. From germline, CDR1 is LNHNV and CDR2 YYDKDF (reference sequence). V lost 1 base, J lost 4 bases, and 11 bases lay in between. CDR3 sequence reads: CATSRGGAGGNTIYF. Here the CDR3 DNA reads TGTGCCACCAGCAGAGGGGGTGCAGGGGGAAACACCATATATTTT.

The CDR3 region has the DNA TGCGCCAGCAATCAGGACAGCCATGCGAGGACCGGGGAGCTGTTTTTT. Protein: CASNQDSHARTGELFF. The chain links TRBV5-1 to TRBJ2-2, with D perhaps matching TRBD1 (6 bases). CDR1 and CDR2 from the germline V gene are SGHRS and YFSETQ. The ends were cut back, 6 bases at V and 5 bases at J, with 20 bases in the middle. This CDR3 has 16 residues.

This clone was seen a few times. The gene calls are TRBV7-2 and TRBJ2-1; tentatively, D is TRBD1 (5 bases). Between the trimmed V and J ends, which lost 6 bases and 6 bases, there was a span of 18 bases. Germline CDR1 is SGHTA and CDR2 is FQGNSA. The CDR3 sequence is 15 residues long. In nucleotides, the CDR3 is TGTGCCAGCAGATTTGAGTGGGGCAGGGTCAATGAGCAGTTCTTC. It codes for CASRFEWGRVNEQFF.

The chain has TRBV9 and TRBJ2-5, with D perhaps TRBD2 (6 bases). CDR3 length equals 16 residues. Germline V gene lookup returns CDR1 SGDLS and CDR2 YYNGEE. Trimming took off 0 bases at V and 5 bases at J, with 17 bases between the two ends. Here the CDR3 DNA reads TGTGCCAGCAGCGTAGGGCGGGGAGCCCTTGCGGAGACCCAGTACTTC. Translated, it gives CASSVGRGALAETQYF.

The rearrangement joins TRBV21-1 to TRBJ2-7; the D call of TRBD1 is as the table states it, not checked on the DNA. TRBV21-1 is listed as a pseudogene. CDR3 length equals 22 residues. The CDR3 bases are TGTGCCAGCAACCCACAAGCGATACGGACAGGGGGCGAAGTTTGGGTCGACTACGAGCAGTACTTC. It is translated as CASNPQAIRTGGEVWVDYEQYF.

The chain uses TRBV28 and TRBJ1-5; D is uncertain. V was shortened by 2 bases and J by 4 bases, with 3 bases between the two germline ends. In germline, CDR1 is MDHEN, CDR2 SYDVKM. CDR3 length: 12 amino acids. The CDR3 reads CASSLLNQPQHF. The CDR3 bases are TGTGCCAGCAGTTTACTGAATCAGCCCCAGCATTTT.

The V gene is TRBV7-9, the J gene TRBJ1-5; D remains unclear. Germline CDR1 SEHNR, CDR2 FQNEAQ (reference sequence). The CDR3 is 12 residues long. V lost 2 bases to trimming and J lost 5 bases, with 4 bases between them. CDR3 sequence: CASSLQDQPQHF. The CDR3 nucleotides read TGTGCCAGCAGCTTACAGGATCAGCCCCAGCATTTT.

This clone came up once. The chain employs TRBV3-1 (or the pseudogene TRBV3-2) and TRBJ2-6; TRBD1 is a possible D gene (6 bases). Germline V gene lookup returns CDR1 LGHDT and CDR2 YNNKEL (reference sequence). The ends were cut back, 6 bases at V and 2 bases at J, with 11 bases in the middle. The CDR3 sequence is 15 residues long. The CDR3 DNA is TGTGCCAGCAGTCTACAGGGTCCTGGGGCCAACGTCCTGACTTTC. This translates into CASSLQGPGANVLTF.

J is TRBJ1-6 and V is TRBV5-1; D remains ambiguous. This CDR3 spans 15 amino acids. V lost 1 base and J 6 bases, leaving 11 bases between the germline ends. Germline V lookup: CDR1 SGHRS, CDR2 YFSETQ. In DNA, the CDR3 is TGCGCCAGCAGCTTGTCCCAGAACCTTAATTCACCCCTCCACTTT. It is translated as CASSLSQNLNSPLHF.

The V and J genes are TRBV3-1 (or the pseudogene TRBV3-2) and TRBJ1-1; tentatively, D is TRBD1 (5 bases). Germline V lookup: CDR1 LGHDT, CDR2 YNNKEL (reference sequence). Trimming shortened V by 4 bases and J by 7 bases, and 16 bases separated the two germline ends. This CDR3 has 14 amino acids. The CDR3 reads CASSPHGGVVEAFF. The CDR3 bases are TGTGCCAGCAGCCCCCACGGGGGGGTTGTTGAAGCTTTCTTT.

The gene calls are TRBV5-1 and TRBJ2-5; perhaps TRBD1 as D (5 bases). With 0 bases removed from V and 1 base from J, the gap between germline ends came to 10 bases. The CDR3 is made up of 15 amino acids. The V gene's germline CDR1 is SGHRS and CDR2 YFSETQ. Written as DNA, the CDR3 is TGCGCCAGCAGCTTGGCCCAGGGTCTCCAAGAGACCCAGTACTTC. Translation: CASSLAQGLQETQYF.

V is TRBV10-3 and J is TRBJ2-6; TRBD1 agrees at 7 bases. Germline V gives CDR1 ENHRY, CDR2 SYGVKD. V lost 4 bases, J lost 0 bases, and 0 bases stayed unmatched. The CDR3 length is 15 residues. CDR3 amino acids: CAISAGGSGANVLTF. CDR3 DNA sequence: TGTGCCATCAGTGCAGGGGGCTCTGGGGCCAACGTCCTGACTTTC.

This clone has more than one count but fewer than ten. This sequence joins TRBV30 and TRBJ1-6, with TRBD1 matching 10 bases. Germline V gene sequence: CDR1 GTSNPN, CDR2 SVGIG (reference sequence). V shed 3 bases, J shed 10 bases, and the junction held 6 bases outside the gene matches. The CDR3 length is 14 residues. The DNA for the CDR3 is TGTGCCTGGAGGGGGACAGGGGTAAGGTCACCCCTCCACTTT. Amino acid sequence: CAWRGTGVRSPLHF.

The J gene is TRBJ1-1, the V gene TRBV3-1 (or the pseudogene TRBV3-2); weak D call: TRBD1 (5 bases). Germline-derived CDR1 and CDR2 are LGHDT and YNNKEL (reference sequence). The CDR3 covers 13 residues. V was shortened by 0 bases and J by 6 bases, with 8 bases between the two germline ends. CDR3 loop: CASSQEGVPEAFF. As DNA, the CDR3 is TGTGCCAGCAGCCAAGAAGGGGTACCTGAAGCTTTCTTT.

The J gene is TRBJ2-3, the V gene TRBV20-1, with 7 bases identical to TRBD1. The germline V gene has CDR1 DFQATT and CDR2 SNEGSKA (reference sequence). J was trimmed by 5 bases and V by 5 bases; bases with no gene match: 1. The CDR3 is made up of 11 amino acids. The CDR3 nucleotides are TGCAGTGCTCGGACAGGAGATACGCAGTATTTT. Translating it yields CSARTGDTQYF.

J is TRBJ1-5 and V is TRBV11-1, with 7 bases identical to TRBD1. The CDR3 length is 13 residues. The V and J ends lost 5 bases and 5 bases, in that order; junction bases with no gene match: 3. Germline V CDR1 and CDR2: SGHAT, FQDESV (reference sequence). The CDR3 nucleotides read TGTGCCAGCAGCCGTGACAGGGATCAGCCCCAGCATTTT. Protein product: CASSRDRDQPQHF.

This chain joins TRBV19 and TRBJ2-7, with 9 bases matching TRBD1. Germline values: CDR1 LNHDA, CDR2 SQIVND (reference sequence). The CDR3 sequence is 16 residues long. The J segment lost 1 base and the V segment lost 5 bases, leaving 9 bases of the junction unmatched. CDR3: CASSPAGTGTSYEQYF. In nucleotides, the CDR3 is TGTGCCAGTAGTCCGGCCGGGACAGGGACATCCTACGAGCAGTACTTC. Supplemented by reference TRBV19 and TRBJ2-7, the full variable domain reads DGGITQSPKYLFRKEGQNVTLSCEQNLNHDAMYWYRQDPGQGLRLIYYSQIVNDFQKGDIAEGYSVSREKKESFPLTVTSAQKNPTAFYLCASSPAGTGTSYEQYFGPGTRLTVT.

This clone was found a few times. The rearrangement uses TRBV4-1 and TRBJ1-4; D gene ambiguous. In germline, CDR1 is MGHRA, CDR2 YSYEKL. V was pared by 1 base and J by 4 bases, with 10 bases between. This CDR3 spans 15 amino acids. This CDR3 reads CASSQGNGVNEKLFF. The CDR3 DNA is TGCGCCAGCAGCCAAGGGAACGGAGTTAATGAAAAACTGTTTTTT.

This clone was detected a few times. The chain employs TRBV5-5 and TRBJ1-6, with TRBD1 identical over 10 bases. CDR3 length: 17 residues. Per germline, CDR1 SGHKS and CDR2 YYEKEE (reference sequence). Germline trimming cut 1 base from V and 6 bases from J; bases unmatched to any gene: 7. CDR3 nucleotide sequence: TGTGCCAGCAGCTTGACCGGGACAGGGGTTAGTAATTCACCCCTCCACTTT. Residues: CASSLTGTGVSNSPLHF.